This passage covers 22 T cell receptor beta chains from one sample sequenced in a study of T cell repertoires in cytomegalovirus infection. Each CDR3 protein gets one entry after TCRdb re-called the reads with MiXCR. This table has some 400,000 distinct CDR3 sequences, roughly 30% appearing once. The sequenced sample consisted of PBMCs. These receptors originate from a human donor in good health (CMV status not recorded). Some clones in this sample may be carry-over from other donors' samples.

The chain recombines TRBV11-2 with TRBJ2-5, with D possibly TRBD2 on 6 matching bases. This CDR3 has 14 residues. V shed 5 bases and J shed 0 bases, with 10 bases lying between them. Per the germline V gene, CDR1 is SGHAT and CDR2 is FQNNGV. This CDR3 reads CASSQGLHQETQYF. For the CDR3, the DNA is TGTGCCAGCAGCCAGGGACTTCACCAAGAGACCCAGTACTTC. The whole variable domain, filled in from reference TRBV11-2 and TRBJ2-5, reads EAGVAQSPRYKIIEKRQSVAFWCNPISGHATLYWYQQILGQGPKLLIQFQNNGVVDDSQLPKDRFSAERLKGVDSTLKIQPAKLEDSAVYLCASSQGLHQETQYFGPGTRLLVL.

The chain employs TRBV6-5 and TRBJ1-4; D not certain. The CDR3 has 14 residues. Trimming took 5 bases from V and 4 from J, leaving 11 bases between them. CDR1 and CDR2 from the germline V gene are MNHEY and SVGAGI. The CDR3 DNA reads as TGTGCCAGCAGTAACAGACGGTATAATGAAAAACTGTTTTTT. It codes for CASSNRRYNEKLFF.

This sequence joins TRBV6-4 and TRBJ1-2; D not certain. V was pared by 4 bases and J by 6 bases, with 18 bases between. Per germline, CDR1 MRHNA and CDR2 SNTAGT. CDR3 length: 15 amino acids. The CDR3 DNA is TGTGCCAGCAGTGTTGATCCACACCCCAGGCATGGCTACACCTTC. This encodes CASSVDPHPRHGYTF.

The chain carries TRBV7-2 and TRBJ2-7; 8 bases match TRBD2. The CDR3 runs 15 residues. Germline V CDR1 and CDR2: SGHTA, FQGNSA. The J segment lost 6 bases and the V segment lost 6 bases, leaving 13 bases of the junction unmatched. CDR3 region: CASSPGSGGPLEQYF. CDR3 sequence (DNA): TGTGCCAGCAGTCCGGGGAGCGGGGGCCCTCTCGAGCAGTACTTC.

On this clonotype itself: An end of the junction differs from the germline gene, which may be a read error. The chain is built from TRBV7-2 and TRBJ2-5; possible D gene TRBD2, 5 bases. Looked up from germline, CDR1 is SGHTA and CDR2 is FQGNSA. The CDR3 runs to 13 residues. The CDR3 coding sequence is TGTGCCAGAAGCCGGACTTTTCAATATACCCGGTACTTC. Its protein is CARSRTFQYTRYF.

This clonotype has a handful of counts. This chain's CDR3 is CSARGHLNTGELFF. The DNA for the CDR3 is TGCAGTGCCAGGGGACATTTGAACACCGGGGAGCTGTTTTTT. The V gene is TRBV20-1, the J gene TRBJ2-2; the D gene is possibly TRBD1 (6 bases). The V gene's germline CDR1 is DFQATT and CDR2 SNEGSKA (reference sequence). The V and J ends lost 6 bases and 1 base respectively, with 12 bases between them. The CDR3 has 14 amino acids.

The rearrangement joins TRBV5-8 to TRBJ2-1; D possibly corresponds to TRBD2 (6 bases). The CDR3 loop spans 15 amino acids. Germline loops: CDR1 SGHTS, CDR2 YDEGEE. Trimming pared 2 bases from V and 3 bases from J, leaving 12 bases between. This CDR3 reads CASSLRTINYNEQFF. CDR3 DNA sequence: TGTGCCAGCAGCTTACGGACTATTAACTACAATGAGCAGTTCTTC.

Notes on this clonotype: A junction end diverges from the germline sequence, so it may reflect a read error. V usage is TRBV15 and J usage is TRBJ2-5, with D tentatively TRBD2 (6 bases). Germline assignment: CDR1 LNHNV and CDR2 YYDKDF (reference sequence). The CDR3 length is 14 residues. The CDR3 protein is CATSPARDSRTPYF. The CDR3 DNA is TGTGCCACCAGCCCAGCTCGGGACTCCAGGACCCCGTACTTC.

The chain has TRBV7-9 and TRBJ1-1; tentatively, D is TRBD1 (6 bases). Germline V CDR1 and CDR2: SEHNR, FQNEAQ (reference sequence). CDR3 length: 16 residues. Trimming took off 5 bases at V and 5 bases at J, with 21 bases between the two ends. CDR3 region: CASSPKQGKVLTEAFF. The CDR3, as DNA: TGTGCCAGCAGCCCTAAACAGGGTAAGGTGCTGACTGAAGCTTTCTTT.

This CDR3 reads CASSFVGGNYNEQFF. The CDR3, as DNA: TGTGCCAGCAGCTTCGTGGGGGGGAACTACAATGAGCAGTTCTTC. This rearrangement joins TRBV5-6 to TRBJ2-1; 7 bases fit TRBD2. The germline gives CDR1 SGHDT, CDR2 YYEEEE. V gave up 2 bases and J gave up 3 bases; unmatched junction bases: 5. The CDR3 sequence is 15 residues long.

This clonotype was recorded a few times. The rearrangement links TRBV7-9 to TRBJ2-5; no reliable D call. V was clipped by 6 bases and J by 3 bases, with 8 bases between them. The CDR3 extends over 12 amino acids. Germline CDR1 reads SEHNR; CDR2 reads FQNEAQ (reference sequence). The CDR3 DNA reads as TGTGCCAGCAGTTTTGCAAAAGAGACCCAGTACTTC. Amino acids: CASSFAKETQYF. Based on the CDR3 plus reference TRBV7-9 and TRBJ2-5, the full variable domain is DTGVSQNPRHKITKRGQNVTFRCDPISEHNRLYWYRQTLGQGPEFLTYFQNEAQLEKSRLLSDRFSAERPKGSFSTLEIQRTEQGDSAMYLCASSFAKETQYFGPGTRLLVL.

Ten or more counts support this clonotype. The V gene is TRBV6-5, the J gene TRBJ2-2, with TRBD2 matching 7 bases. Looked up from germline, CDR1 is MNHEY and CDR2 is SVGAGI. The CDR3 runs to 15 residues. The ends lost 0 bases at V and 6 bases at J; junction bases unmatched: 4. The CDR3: CASSYSDRGAGELFF. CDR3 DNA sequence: TGTGCCAGCAGTTACTCGGATCGGGGGGCCGGGGAGCTGTTTTTT.

CDR3 DNA: TGTGCCAGCAGTGAAAGGACTAGCGGGGTTACAGATACGCAGTATTTT. It is translated as CASSERTSGVTDTQYF. The chain combines TRBV2 with TRBJ2-3; TRBD2 agrees at 12 bases. There are 16 residues in the CDR3. Unmatched junction bases numbered 3, after V lost 2 bases and J lost 3 bases. CDR1 is SNHLY and CDR2 is FYNNEI in the germline V gene.

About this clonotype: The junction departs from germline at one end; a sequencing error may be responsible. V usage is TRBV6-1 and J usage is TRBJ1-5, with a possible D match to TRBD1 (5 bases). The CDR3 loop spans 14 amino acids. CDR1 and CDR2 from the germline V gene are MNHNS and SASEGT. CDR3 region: CASREAGTDQPQHF. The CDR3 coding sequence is TGTGCCAGCAGGGAAGCGGGGACCGATCAGCCCCAGCATTTT.

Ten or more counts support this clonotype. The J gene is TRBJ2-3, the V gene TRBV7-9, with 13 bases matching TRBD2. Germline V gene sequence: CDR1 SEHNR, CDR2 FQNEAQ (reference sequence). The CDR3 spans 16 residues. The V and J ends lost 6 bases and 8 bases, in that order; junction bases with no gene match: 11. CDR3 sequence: CASRHTSGGAETTQYF. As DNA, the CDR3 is TGTGCCAGCAGACATACTAGCGGGGGGGCCGAGACTACGCAGTATTTT.

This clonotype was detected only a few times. This chain's CDR3 is CASSSTGSSGNTIYF. CDR3 DNA sequence: TGTGCCAGCAGTTCAACAGGCAGCTCTGGAAACACCATATATTTT. The rearrangement joins TRBV6-5 to TRBJ1-3; D perhaps matches TRBD1 (5 bases). The CDR3 runs 15 residues. V was clipped by 4 bases and J by 0 bases, with 10 bases between them. CDR1 is MNHEY, CDR2 SVGAGI, per germline.

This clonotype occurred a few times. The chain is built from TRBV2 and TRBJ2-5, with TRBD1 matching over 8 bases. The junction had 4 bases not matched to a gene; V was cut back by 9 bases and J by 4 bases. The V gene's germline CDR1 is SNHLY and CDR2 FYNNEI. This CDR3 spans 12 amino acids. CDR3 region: CASATGVETQYF. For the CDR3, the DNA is TGTGCCAGTGCGACAGGGGTAGAGACCCAGTACTTC.

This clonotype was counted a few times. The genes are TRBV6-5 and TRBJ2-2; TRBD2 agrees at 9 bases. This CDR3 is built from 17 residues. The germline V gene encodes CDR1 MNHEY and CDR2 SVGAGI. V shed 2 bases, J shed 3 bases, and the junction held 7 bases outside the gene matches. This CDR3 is CASSYRVAGDYTGELFF. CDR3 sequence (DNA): TGTGCCAGCAGTTACAGGGTAGCGGGGGACTACACCGGGGAGCTGTTTTTT.

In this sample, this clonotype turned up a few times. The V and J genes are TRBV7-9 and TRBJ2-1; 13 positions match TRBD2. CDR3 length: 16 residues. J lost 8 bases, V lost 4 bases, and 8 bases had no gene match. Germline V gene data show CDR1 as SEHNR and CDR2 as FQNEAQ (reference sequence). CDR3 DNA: TGTGCCAGCAGCTCCGCGACTAGCGGGGGGCCCTATGAGCAGTTCTTC. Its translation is CASSSATSGGPYEQFF.

This CDR3 is CASSNRDINSPLHF. The CDR3 nucleotides read TGTGCCAGCAGCAACCGGGACATAAATTCACCCCTCCACTTT. The genes are TRBV7-2 and TRBJ1-6; tentative D call: TRBD1 (6 bases). The CDR3 totals 14 residues. Germline V gene data show CDR1 as SGHTA and CDR2 as FQGNSA. The V gene lost 5 bases and the J gene lost 7 bases, with 12 bases spanning the gap.

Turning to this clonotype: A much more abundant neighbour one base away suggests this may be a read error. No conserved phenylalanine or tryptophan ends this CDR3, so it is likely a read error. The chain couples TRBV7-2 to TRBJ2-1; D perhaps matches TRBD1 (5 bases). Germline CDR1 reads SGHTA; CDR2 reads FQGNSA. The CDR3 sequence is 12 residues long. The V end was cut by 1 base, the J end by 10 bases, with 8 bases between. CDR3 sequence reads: CASSLEGPEQFL. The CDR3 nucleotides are TGTGCCAGCAGCTTAGAGGGGCCCGAGCAGTTCTTA.

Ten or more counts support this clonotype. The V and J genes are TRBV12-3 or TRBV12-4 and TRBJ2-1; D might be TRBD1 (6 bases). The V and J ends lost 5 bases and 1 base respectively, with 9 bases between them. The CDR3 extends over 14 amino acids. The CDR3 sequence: CASSKQGSYNEQFF. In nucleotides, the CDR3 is TGTGCCAGCAGTAAACAGGGTTCCTACAATGAGCAGTTCTTC.